What follows describes a single T cell receptor (beta chain). Trimming took 2 bases from V and 4 from J; bases not matched to a gene: 2. The germline V gene has CDR1 MNHEY and CDR2 SVGEGT. The CDR3 length is 15 residues. Some clones are missing from TCRdb's copy, which holds only in-frame ones; the method was immunoSEQ multiplex PCR. Of 19,000 or so clones in the sample, roughly 88% were seen once. These data originate in a study of blood T cell repertoires in COVID-19. This chain links TRBV6-2 or TRBV6-3 with TRBJ2-3; 11 bases match TRBD2. Sequenced: peripheral blood. The source is a man aged 40-49 years with active COVID-19. The CDR3 DNA reads TGTGCCAGCAGTTACCCGGGACTAGCGGCAGATACGCAGTATTTT. This translates into CASSYPGLAADTQYF.